This entry describes one T cell receptor beta chain. Its antigen is undetermined. Germline CDR1 and CDR2: SEHNR and FQNEAQ (reference sequence). The V end was cut by 0 bases, the J end by 4 bases, with 3 bases between. This CDR3 is 13 amino acids long. The sample is drawn from a study of OX40 agonist ivuxolimab in advanced cancers. Sequenced by immunoSEQ multiplex PCR; TCRdb stores in-frame clones only, minus some. This sample has fewer than 25,000 clones, with 65% to 85% found just once. Study outcomes and limitations: The CD4+ and CD8+ T cells in the blood had expanded clonally by week 6 at 0.1 to 3.0 mg/kg. More expanded clones were seen, on average, in CD8+ T cells than in CD4+.

Systemic immunosuppression or autoimmune disease history was grounds to exclude patients. This TCR was recovered from an adult with an advanced solid tumor such as melanoma, head and neck, liver or kidney cancer. The sample here was CD4+ or CD8+ T cells sorted from blood, taken in a trial of the OX40 agonist ivuxolimab. This chain joins TRBV7-9 and TRBJ2-2; D is uncertain. DNA for the CDR3: TGTGCCAGCAGCTTAGCCCTCACCGGGGAGCTGTTTTTT. Translated: CASSLALTGELFF.